Presented here are 24 T cell receptor beta chains from one specimen sequenced in a study of T-cell reconstitution after alpha-beta-depleted transplantation in children. This sample's TCRbeta library carried unique molecular identifier barcodes. TCRdb reprocessed the PCR reads via MiXCR and lists one record per CDR3 protein. The table includes 65,000 to 75,000 distinct CDR3 sequences, 4.9% detected once. Specimen: PBMCs, mostly from graft donor cells, collected 180 days after TCRalphabeta/CD19-depleted stem cell transplant. These receptors were collected from a boy under two years old who had a stem cell transplant for acute myeloid leukemia, so the T cells may come from the graft donor.

This clonotype was seen at least ten times. The chain joins TRBV20-1 to TRBJ2-5, with 8 bases lining up with TRBD2. The CDR3 sequence is 12 residues long. Per the germline V gene, CDR1 is DFQATT and CDR2 is SNEGSKA (reference sequence). V lost 6 bases, J lost 5 bases, and 5 bases stayed unmatched. The CDR3 sequence: CSARSSGETQYF. CDR3 DNA sequence: TGCAGTGCACGCTCTAGCGGGGAGACCCAGTACTTC.

This clonotype was counted at least ten times. The chain is built from TRBV4-3 and TRBJ2-1, with 7 bases aligning to TRBD1. V trimming: 3 bases; J trimming: 14 bases; junction bases outside the gene matches: 10. The CDR3 is 13 amino acids. Germline V gene lookup returns CDR1 LGHNA and CDR2 YSLEER. The CDR3, as DNA: TGCGCCAGCAGCCACCTCACGACGGGACAGAAGTTCTTC. Translated: CASSHLTTGQKFF.

This clonotype was detected ten times or more. The chain has TRBV6-5 and TRBJ2-7; D gene uncertain. Between the trimmed V and J ends, which lost 6 bases and 5 bases, there was a span of 11 bases. The CDR3 has 12 amino acids. CDR1 is MNHEY and CDR2 is SVGAGI in the germline V gene. DNA of the CDR3: TGTGCCAGCAGCCGTTGGAAGGACGAGCAGTACTTC. The encoded protein is CASSRWKDEQYF.

This clonotype was recorded many times. V is TRBV3-1 and J is TRBJ1-1; no firm D call. Germline-derived CDR1 and CDR2 are LGHDT and YNNKEL (reference sequence). V lost 6 bases, J lost 0 bases, and 8 bases lay in between. This CDR3 spans 13 amino acids. The CDR3 bases are TGTGCCAGCAGACAATTTTTGAACACTGAAGCTTTCTTT. Amino acid sequence: CASRQFLNTEAFF.

This clonotype was seen repeatedly, ten times or more. The chain joins TRBV6-5 to TRBJ1-1, with D perhaps matching TRBD1 (6 bases). Between the trimmed V and J ends, which lost 0 bases and 1 base, there was a span of 9 bases. The CDR3 sequence is 15 residues long. Per germline, CDR1 MNHEY and CDR2 SVGAGI. CDR3 in amino acids: CASSYSRGANTEAFF. Here the CDR3 DNA reads TGTGCCAGCAGTTACTCGAGGGGGGCGAACACTGAAGCTTTCTTT.

This clonotype was detected many times. J is TRBJ2-7 and V is TRBV11-2; D unresolved. Between the trimmed V and J ends, which lost 7 bases and 2 bases, there was a span of 12 bases. The germline gives CDR1 SGHAT, CDR2 FQNNGV. The CDR3 runs to 13 residues. The CDR3 DNA reads as TGTGCCAGCATCGTTAACTGTGCCTACGAGCAGTACTTC. This gives the protein CASIVNCAYEQYF. The full variable domain, with the rest looked up from reference TRBV11-2 and TRBJ2-7, is EAGVAQSPRYKIIEKRQSVAFWCNPISGHATLYWYQQILGQGPKLLIQFQNNGVVDDSQLPKDRFSAERLKGVDSTLKIQPAKLEDSAVYLCASIVNCAYEQYFGPGTRLTVT.

This clonotype came up a few times. This chain connects TRBV2 to TRBJ2-1; 8 nucleotides agree with TRBD2. Trimming cost V 10 bases and J 0 bases; bases outside gene matches: 17. This CDR3 has 18 residues. Germline-derived CDR1 and CDR2 are SNHLY and FYNNEI. The CDR3 region is CAITPGLGREGSYNEQFF. CDR3 coding DNA: TGTGCCATCACTCCGGGACTAGGTAGGGAAGGCTCCTACAATGAGCAGTTCTTC.

This chain joins TRBV4-3 and TRBJ2-7; D is unresolved. V was clipped by 3 bases and J by 3 bases, with 9 bases between them. Per the germline V gene, CDR1 is LGHNA and CDR2 is YSLEER. The CDR3 contains 13 residues. The CDR3 DNA reads TGCGCCAGCAGCCAGCTAGTAGACTACGAGCAGTACTTC. Translated: CASSQLVDYEQYF.

This clonotype was detected many times. The chain is built from TRBV15 and TRBJ2-1; 11 bases line up with TRBD2. The CDR3 consists of 14 residues. J lost 5 bases, V lost 4 bases, and 1 base had no gene match. The germline CDR1 and CDR2 sequences are LNHNV and YYDKDF (reference sequence). The CDR3 DNA sequence: TGTGCCACCAGCATAGCGGGGGGGAACAATGAGCAGTTCTTC. It encodes CATSIAGGNNEQFF.

This clonotype was observed many times. This chain connects TRBV24-1 to TRBJ2-2; D gene unclear. Trimming cost V 5 bases and J 6 bases, with 9 bases left between them. The CDR3 length is 13 residues. The V gene's germline CDR1 is KGHDR and CDR2 SFDVKD. CDR3 in amino acids: CATSGPSPGELFF. In nucleotides, the CDR3 is TGTGCCACCAGTGGGCCGAGTCCCGGGGAGCTGTTTTTT.

In its sample, this clonotype was seen many times. The CDR3 spells CASSSGPSNTGELFF. The CDR3 nucleotides are TGTGCCAGCAGTTCCGGGCCCTCGAACACCGGGGAGCTGTTTTTT. The genes are TRBV6-6 and TRBJ2-2; no clear D gene. CDR3 length: 15 amino acids. Trimming cost V 4 bases and J 0 bases, with 9 bases left between them. Germline values: CDR1 MNHNY, CDR2 SVGAGI (reference sequence).

This clonotype was counted at least ten times. The gene calls are TRBV9 and TRBJ2-2; a weak D match, TRBD2 (5 bases). V was pared by 4 bases and J by 4 bases, with 11 bases between. CDR1 SGDLS and CDR2 YYNGEE come from the germline V gene. This CDR3 contains 14 residues. The CDR3 region has the DNA TGTGCCAGCAGCCTCGTAGGACTCACCGGGGAGCTGTTTTTT. This encodes CASSLVGLTGELFF.

There are many counts of this clonotype. The chain links TRBV12-3 or TRBV12-4 to TRBJ2-1, with TRBD2 identical over 9 bases. J was trimmed by 9 bases and V by 3 bases; bases with no gene match: 12. The CDR3 contains 16 residues. In DNA form, the CDR3 reads TGTGCCAGCAGTTTCGGGCGGGGCGGGGGGGAAGGTGAGCAGTTCTTC. Its protein product is CASSFGRGGGEGEQFF.

This clonotype showed up many times. The CDR3 region has the DNA TGCAGCGTGGCGACCACAGGGGAACTGTTTTTT. It yields the protein CSVATTGELFF. The rearrangement links TRBV29-1 to TRBJ1-4; 7 bases are a match to TRBD1. Germline trimming cut 6 bases from V and 12 bases from J; bases unmatched to any gene: 7. The CDR3 runs to 11 residues. CDR1 and CDR2 from the germline V gene are SQVTM and ANQGSEA.

This clonotype appeared many times. J is TRBJ2-7 and V is TRBV5-1, with D perhaps TRBD1 or TRBD2 (5 bases each). This CDR3 is 16 amino acids long. Trimming shortened V by 6 bases and J by 3 bases, and 22 bases separated the two germline ends. Germline CDR1 reads SGHRS; CDR2 reads YFSETQ. The CDR3 is CASKVGHRDDSYEQYF. CDR3 DNA sequence: TGCGCCAGCAAGGTAGGGCACCGGGACGATAGCTACGAGCAGTACTTC. Supplemented by reference TRBV5-1 and TRBJ2-7, the full variable domain reads KAGVTQTPRYLIKTRGQQVTLSCSPISGHRSVSWYQQTPGQGLQFLFEYFSETQRNKGNFPGRFSGRQFSNSRSEMNVSTLELGDSALYLCASKVGHRDDSYEQYFGPGTRLTVT.

This clonotype has ten or more counts. The chain combines TRBV7-9 with TRBJ1-1; D is unresolved. Trimming pared 2 bases from V and 1 base from J, leaving 11 bases between. The CDR3 totals 15 residues. Germline V lookup: CDR1 SEHNR, CDR2 FQNEAQ (reference sequence). The CDR3 spells CASSLIGARNTEAFF. The CDR3 region has the DNA TGTGCCAGCAGCTTAATAGGTGCCCGGAACACTGAAGCTTTCTTT.

This clonotype was seen repeatedly, ten times or more. The chain uses TRBV7-9 and TRBJ2-5; maybe TRBD1 (6 bases). Germline assignment: CDR1 SEHNR and CDR2 FQNEAQ (reference sequence). V shed 4 bases and J shed 2 bases, with 17 bases lying between them. CDR3 length: 16 amino acids. CDR3 bases: TGTGCCAGCAGCTCAGGGTGGCAGGGGAAACAAGAGACCCAGTACTTC. Its translation is CASSSGWQGKQETQYF.

This clonotype was recorded many times. This chain joins TRBV5-4 and TRBJ2-3, with D unresolved. Trimming stripped 0 bases from V and 0 bases from J, with 11 bases between. This CDR3 has 16 residues. Germline V gene sequence: CDR1 SGHNT, CDR2 YYREEE (reference sequence). The CDR3 reads CASSLGGLGSTDTQYF. The CDR3 DNA reads as TGTGCCAGCAGCTTGGGGGGTCTAGGAAGCACAGATACGCAGTATTTT.

There are many counts of this clonotype. This chain links TRBV12-3 or TRBV12-4 with TRBJ2-1; unclear D gene. The CDR3 is made up of 15 amino acids. V was clipped by 5 bases and J by 2 bases, with 13 bases between them. As DNA, the CDR3 is TGTGCCAGCAGTCAATTAGCCCTCACCTACAATGAGCAGTTCTTC. It translates to CASSQLALTYNEQFF.

This rearrangement joins TRBV28 to TRBJ2-5, with D maybe TRBD2 (7 bases). The CDR3 totals 14 residues. V was clipped by 5 bases and J by 4 bases, with 14 bases between them. CDR1 MDHEN and CDR2 SYDVKM come from the germline V gene. CDR3: CASSTQGGGETQYF. In DNA form, the CDR3 reads TGTGCCAGCAGTACTCAGGGAGGGGGAGAGACCCAGTACTTC.

There are many counts of this clonotype. The genes are TRBV24-1 and TRBJ2-5; TRBD2 agrees at 13 bases. The CDR3 is made up of 19 amino acids. Germline CDR1 reads KGHDR; CDR2 reads SFDVKD. V gave up 3 bases and J gave up 2 bases; unmatched junction bases: 11. DNA of the CDR3: TGTGCCACCAGTGATAAAAGGACTAGCGGGGGATGGGGGCAAGAGACCCAGTACTTC. Residues: CATSDKRTSGGWGQETQYF.

The sample holds many counts of this clonotype. The chain employs TRBV20-1 and TRBJ2-7; 11 positions match TRBD2. With 0 bases clipped from V and 3 bases from J, the junction kept 7 bases outside the gene matches. CDR1 DFQATT and CDR2 SNEGSKA come from the germline V gene (reference sequence). The CDR3 runs to 16 residues. Here the CDR3 reads CSARDLGLAGGYEQYV. The DNA of the CDR3 is TGCAGTGCTAGAGATCTCGGCCTAGCGGGGGGCTACGAGCAGTACGTC.

This clonotype has at least ten counts. V is TRBV20-1 and J is TRBJ2-3; no clear D. This CDR3 is built from 10 residues. The ends were cut back, 1 base at V and 6 bases at J, with 2 bases in the middle. Germline CDR1 is DFQATT and CDR2 is SNEGSKA (reference sequence). For the CDR3, the DNA is TGCAGTGCTAGAGCGGATACGCAGTATTTT. Translated, it gives CSARADTQYF.

This clonotype was counted many times. This chain connects TRBV12-3 or TRBV12-4 to TRBJ2-2; 7 bases are shared with TRBD1. Losses at the gene ends were 11 bases for V and 5 bases for J; bases not matched to a gene: 11. The CDR3 runs 14 residues. CDR3 residues: CAGRGGSGTGELFF. The CDR3, as DNA: TGTGCCGGAAGAGGGGGCTCGGGGACCGGGGAGCTGTTTTTT.